This T cell receptor (beta chain) was sequenced in a study of metastatic and nonmetastatic thyroid tumors. Turning to the study itself: Repertoires were compared across blood and tumor or nodule tissue from malignant and benign thyroid patients.

Original analysis: The study took CDR3 differences across clinicopathological groups and made a distant-metastasis classifier for papillary thyroid cancer from them. TCRdb re-clonotyped the PCR reads via MiXCR. These V and J calls are TCRdb output, not the study's own analysis. The data hold approximately 60,000 clones, with 25% to 30% observed a single time. Before thyroid surgery, none of the patients had received any treatment. Turning to this clone: Its antigen is still unknown.

The study, taken as a whole, reports: The study reportedly found significantly higher TCR beta diversity in malignant thyroid tumors than benign nodules, in blood and tumor.

This clonotype was sampled from a female donor with papillary thyroid cancer or a benign thyroid nodule (not recorded which). Some clones in this sample may be carry-over from other donors' samples. Source material: blood.

The CDR3 DNA sequence: TGTGCCAGTAGTATCGGTCTAGCGGGGGGACCCACAGATACGCAGTATTTT. Protein product: CASSIGLAGGPTDTQYF. The rearrangement joins TRBV19 to TRBJ2-3; 11 nucleotides align to TRBD2. The CDR3 totals 17 residues. Unmatched junction bases numbered 7, after V lost 3 bases and J lost 2 bases. CDR1 is LNHDA, CDR2 SQIVND, per germline (reference sequence).